What follows are 7 T cell receptor beta chains derived from one specimen sequenced in a study of T cell changes during pregnancy in multiple sclerosis. Generated by immunoSEQ multiplex PCR, the TCRdb table keeps only in-frame clones and is missing some. The sample has about 59,000 clones, 93% seen once. The sample in question was CD8+ T cells from peripheral blood mononuclear cells, obtained in the third trimester of pregnancy. Source of these receptors: a female donor with multiple sclerosis, enrolled in a pregnancy study.

The rearrangement uses TRBV19 and TRBJ2-1; D may be TRBD2 (5 bases). Trimming shortened V by 1 base and J by 8 bases, and 15 bases separated the two germline ends. Germline CDR1 reads LNHDA; CDR2 reads SQIVND (reference sequence). The CDR3 contains 15 residues. The CDR3 DNA reads as TGTGCCAGTAGTATAGCCCTCTCCAGCGGCCATGAGCAGTTCTTC. Amino acid sequence: CASSIALSSGHEQFF.

This clone was seen just once. The chain uses TRBV11-2 and TRBJ2-2; TRBD1 aligns across 7 bases. CDR1 SGHAT and CDR2 FQNNGV come from the germline V gene. V trimming: 3 bases; J trimming: 5 bases; junction bases outside the gene matches: 12. This CDR3 is built from 17 residues. CDR3 residues: CASSFPRTGGKTGELFF. The CDR3 DNA reads as TGTGCCAGCAGCTTTCCCCGGACAGGCGGTAAAACCGGGGAGCTGTTTTTT. Full variable domain (missing parts from reference TRBV11-2 and TRBJ2-2): EAGVAQSPRYKIIEKRQSVAFWCNPISGHATLYWYQQILGQGPKLLIQFQNNGVVDDSQLPKDRFSAERLKGVDSTLKIQPAKLEDSAVYLCASSFPRTGGKTGELFFGEGSRLTVL.

V is TRBV7-9 and J is TRBJ2-7; weak D call: TRBD1 (6 bases). Trimming pared 1 base from V and 2 bases from J, leaving 15 bases between. Germline V gene data show CDR1 as SEHNR and CDR2 as FQNEAQ (reference sequence). This CDR3 region has 16 residues. CDR3 in DNA: TGTGCCAGCAGCTTAGGGCCTGAACAGGGACCCTACGAGCAGTACTTC. This codes for CASSLGPEQGPYEQYF.

The chain joins TRBV4-3 to TRBJ2-1; TRBD1 matches 8 bases. CDR3 length: 15 residues. Trimming cost V 1 base and J 5 bases; bases outside gene matches: 4. Per germline, CDR1 LGHNA and CDR2 YSLEER. The CDR3 loop is CASSQGTGLDNEQFF. CDR3 nucleotides: TGCGCCAGCAGCCAAGGGACAGGGCTGGACAATGAGCAGTTCTTC.

The rearrangement uses TRBV27 and TRBJ2-7, with D uncertain. The CDR3 spans 13 residues. V shed 5 bases and J shed 3 bases, with 11 bases lying between them. Germline CDR1 MNHEY, CDR2 SMNVEV (reference sequence). The chain's CDR3 is CASSPDLGYEQYF. CDR3 DNA: TGTGCCAGCAGTCCCGATCTAGGCTACGAGCAGTACTTC.

The J gene is TRBJ1-3, the V gene TRBV27; D is perhaps TRBD1 (6 bases). CDR1 is MNHEY and CDR2 is SMNVEV in the germline V gene (reference sequence). The V gene lost 6 bases and the J gene lost 1 base, with 16 bases spanning the gap. This CDR3 has 16 amino acids. CDR3 bases: TGTGCCAGCAGCCTTATGGGACAAAGTTCTGGAAACACCATATATTTT. This translates into CASSLMGQSSGNTIYF.

V is TRBV5-1 and J is TRBJ1-2, with TRBD1 matching over 8 bases. The CDR3 has 11 amino acids. The germline gives CDR1 SGHRS, CDR2 YFSETQ. V gave up 4 bases and J gave up 10 bases; unmatched junction bases: 3. The CDR3, as DNA: TGCGCCAGCAGCCTGGGACAGGACTACACCTTC. Translating gives CASSLGQDYTF.